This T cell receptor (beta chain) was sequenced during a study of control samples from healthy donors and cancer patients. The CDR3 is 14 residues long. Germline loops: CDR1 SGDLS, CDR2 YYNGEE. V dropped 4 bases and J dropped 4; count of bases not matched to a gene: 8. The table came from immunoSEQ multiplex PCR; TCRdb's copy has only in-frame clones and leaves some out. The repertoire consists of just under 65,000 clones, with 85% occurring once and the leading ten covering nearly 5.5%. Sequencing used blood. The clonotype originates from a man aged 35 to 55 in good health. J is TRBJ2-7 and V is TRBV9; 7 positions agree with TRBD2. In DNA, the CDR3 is TGTGCCAGCAGCACGGGACGGGAGGAGTACGAGCAGTACTTC. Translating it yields CASSTGREEYEQYF.